This T cell receptor beta chain was profiled in a study of T-cell reconstitution after alpha-beta-depleted transplantation in children. This clonotype was observed at least ten times. The CDR3 sequence is 12 residues long. Germline-derived CDR1 and CDR2 are SGDLS and YYNGEE. Trimming at V came to 3 bases and at J to 7 bases, leaving 4 bases not matched to a gene. It was with unique molecular identifiers that the TCRbeta library was prepared. A single record per CDR3 protein comes from TCRdb applying MiXCR to the PCR reads. Here the sample spans some 240,000 distinct CDR3 sequences, around 12% being singletons.

The rearrangement links TRBV9 to TRBJ2-7; 7 bases map to TRBD2. The source was PBMCs from the stem cell graft donor, collected from the stem cell graft. The clonotype originates from a human donor who donated a stem cell graft to a child with acute lymphoblastic leukemia. DNA of the CDR3: TGTGCCAGCAGCGCCTGGGAGGGAGAGCAGTACTTC. It specifies CASSAWEGEQYF.